The table lists the clone carrying this T cell receptor (beta chain) with a few counts. Its antigen is as yet unknown. This specimen belongs to a study of T cells after yellow fever vaccination. A universal primer site and UMIs were added as TCR cDNA was made by 5'RACE template switching. Using its own MiXCR run on the 5' RACE reads, TCRdb lists one record per CDR3 protein. The sample yields about 310,000 distinct CDR3 sequences, less than 4.5% seen once. Findings and caveats of the study: A minor fraction of clonotypes spanned both CD4 and CD8 compartments. A weaker but faster secondary response was observed, peaking on day 5 versus 15. Reappearance after the booster was seen for most primary-vaccination clones, at approximately 97% CD4 and less than 90% CD8.

This receptor was taken from a man between 18 and 35 years old who received the YFV17D yellow fever vaccine. Here the sequenced sample was PBMCs, taken on the day of the yellow fever booster vaccination.

This chain's CDR3 is CASSWTSGNQPQHF. CDR3 bases: TGTGCCAGCAGCTGGACGTCGGGCAATCAGCCCCAGCATTTT. The chain employs TRBV5-5 and TRBJ1-5, with unresolved D. V was cut by 3 bases and J by 2 bases, with 9 bases left in between. This CDR3 spans 14 amino acids. The germline V gene encodes CDR1 SGHKS and CDR2 YYEKEE (reference sequence).